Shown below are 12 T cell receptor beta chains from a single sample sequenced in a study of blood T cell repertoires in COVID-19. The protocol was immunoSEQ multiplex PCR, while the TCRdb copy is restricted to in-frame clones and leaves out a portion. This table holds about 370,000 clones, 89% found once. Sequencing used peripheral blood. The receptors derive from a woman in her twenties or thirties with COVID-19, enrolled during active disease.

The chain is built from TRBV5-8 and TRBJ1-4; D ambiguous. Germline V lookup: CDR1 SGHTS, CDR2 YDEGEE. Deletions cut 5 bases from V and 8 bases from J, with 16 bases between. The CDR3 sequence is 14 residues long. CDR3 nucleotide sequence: TGTGCCAGCAGTTCCGGACTGCGAGGAGAAAAACTGTTTTTT. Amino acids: CASSSGLRGEKLFF.

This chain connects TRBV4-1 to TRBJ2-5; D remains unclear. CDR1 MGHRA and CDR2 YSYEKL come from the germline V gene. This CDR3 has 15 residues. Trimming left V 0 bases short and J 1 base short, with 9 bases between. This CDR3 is CASSQEGSFQETQYF. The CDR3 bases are TGCGCCAGCAGCCAAGAGGGCTCATTCCAAGAGACCCAGTACTTC.

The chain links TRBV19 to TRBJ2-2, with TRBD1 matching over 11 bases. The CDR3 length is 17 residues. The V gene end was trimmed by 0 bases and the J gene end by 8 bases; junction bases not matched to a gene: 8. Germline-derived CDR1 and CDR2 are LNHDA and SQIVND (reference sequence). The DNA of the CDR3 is TGTGCCAGTAGTATAGACCAAGGACAGGGGGCGCGTGGGGAGCTGTTTTTT. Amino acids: CASSIDQGQGARGELFF.

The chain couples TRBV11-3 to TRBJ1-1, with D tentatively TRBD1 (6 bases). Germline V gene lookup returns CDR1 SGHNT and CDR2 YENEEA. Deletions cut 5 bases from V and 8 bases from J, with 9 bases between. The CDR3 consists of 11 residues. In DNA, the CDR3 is TGTGCCAGCAGCGAAACAGGGGAAGCTTTCTTT. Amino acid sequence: CASSETGEAFF.

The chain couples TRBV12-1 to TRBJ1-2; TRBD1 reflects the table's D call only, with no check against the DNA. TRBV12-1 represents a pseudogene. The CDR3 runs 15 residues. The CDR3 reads CASSRTRQGGYGYTF. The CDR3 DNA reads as TGTGCCAGCAGCAGAACGCGGCAGGGCGGCTATGGCTACACCTTC.

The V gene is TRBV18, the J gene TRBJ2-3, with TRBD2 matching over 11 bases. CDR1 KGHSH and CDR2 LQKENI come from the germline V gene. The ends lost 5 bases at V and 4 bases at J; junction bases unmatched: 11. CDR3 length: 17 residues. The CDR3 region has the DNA TGTGCCAGCTCAACCATACTAGCGGGAGTAGTCGCAGATACGCAGTATTTT. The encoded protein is CASSTILAGVVADTQYF.

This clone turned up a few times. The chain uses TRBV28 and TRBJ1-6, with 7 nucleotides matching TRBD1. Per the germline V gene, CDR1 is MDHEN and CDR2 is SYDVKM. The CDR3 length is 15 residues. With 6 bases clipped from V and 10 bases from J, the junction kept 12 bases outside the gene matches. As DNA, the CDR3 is TGTGCCAGCAGATCTACAGGGGAAGAAGGGTCACCCCTCCACTTT. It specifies CASRSTGEEGSPLHF. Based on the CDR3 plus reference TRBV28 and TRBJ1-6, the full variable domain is DVKVTQSSRYLVKRTGEKVFLECVQDMDHENMFWYRQDPGLGLRLIYFSYDVKMKEKGDIPEGYSVSREKKERFSLILESASTNQTSMYLCASRSTGEEGSPLHFGNGTRLTVT.

CDR3 nucleotide sequence: TGTGCCAGCAGTTACTCATCCCGGGGCGAGCAGTACTTC. It encodes CASSYSSRGEQYF. The chain combines TRBV6-2 or TRBV6-3 with TRBJ2-7; a possible D gene is TRBD2 (5 bases). Per germline, CDR1 MNHEY and CDR2 SVGEGT. The CDR3 extends over 13 amino acids. With 0 bases removed from V and 6 bases from J, the gap between germline ends came to 9 bases.

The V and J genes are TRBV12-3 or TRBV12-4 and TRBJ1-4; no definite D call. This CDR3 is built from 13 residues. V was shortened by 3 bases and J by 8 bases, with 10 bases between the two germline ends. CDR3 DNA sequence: TGTGCCAGCAGTTTGGTCAGGCTCGAAAAACTGTTTTTT. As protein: CASSLVRLEKLFF.

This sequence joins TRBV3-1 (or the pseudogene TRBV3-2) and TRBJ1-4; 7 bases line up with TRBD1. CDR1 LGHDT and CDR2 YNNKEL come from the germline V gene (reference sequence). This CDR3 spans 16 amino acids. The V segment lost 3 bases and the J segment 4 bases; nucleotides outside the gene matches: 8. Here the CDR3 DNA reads TGTGCCAGCAGCCAGCTGGGACAGATGAATAATGAAAAACTGTTTTTT. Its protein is CASSQLGQMNNEKLFF.

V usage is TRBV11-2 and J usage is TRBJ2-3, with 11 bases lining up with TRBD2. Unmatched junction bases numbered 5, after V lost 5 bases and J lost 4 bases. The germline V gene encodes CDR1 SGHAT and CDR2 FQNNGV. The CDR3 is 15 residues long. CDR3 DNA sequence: TGTGCCAGCAGCATTAGACTAGCGGGGTCAGATACGCAGTATTTT. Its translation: CASSIRLAGSDTQYF.

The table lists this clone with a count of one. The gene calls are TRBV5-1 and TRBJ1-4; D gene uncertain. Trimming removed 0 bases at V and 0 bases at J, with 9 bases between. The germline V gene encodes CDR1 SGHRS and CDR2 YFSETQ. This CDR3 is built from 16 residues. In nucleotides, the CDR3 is TGCGCCAGCAGCTTGGCCGGGAGAGCAACTAATGAAAAACTGTTTTTT. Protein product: CASSLAGRATNEKLFF.